This T cell receptor beta chain comes out of a study of blood T cell repertoires in COVID-19. Trimming removed 11 bases at V and 6 bases at J, with 10 bases between. The germline V gene has CDR1 LNHDA and CDR2 SQIVND (reference sequence). The CDR3 length is 11 residues. Sequencing used immunoSEQ multiplex PCR; TCRdb keeps in-frame clones, though not all of them. The table lists roughly 330,000 clones, 80% to 90% of them singletons, with about 5.7% in the top ten. The genes are TRBV19 and TRBJ2-2, with D perhaps TRBD2 (6 bases). The TCR originated in a woman in her twenties or thirties who had recovered from COVID-19. The sample comprised PBMCs or T cells enriched from blood (not recorded which). The CDR3 DNA is TGTGCCTCGGGGGTCCCCGGGGAGCTGTTTTTT. This sequence encodes CASGVPGELFF.